This is a list of T cell receptor beta chains from one sample in a study of T cell responses to AZD1222 COVID-19 vaccine. Assay used: immunoSEQ multiplex PCR; TCRdb lists only in-frame clones, some missing. The sample contains some 280,000 clones, around 93% of which appear only once. This material consisted of peripheral blood, taken 28 days after the second AZD1222 dose. The receptors originated from an adult who received the AZD1222 COVID-19 vaccine. The CDR3 runs from the conserved cysteine through the conserved F or W. Fields, in order: D gene, J gene, clone size, V gene, CDR3 DNA, CDR3 protein. A D gene is named only where the DNA matches it firmly. A clone size is listed for some rows: how often the clone was seen (once, few, many), or a class if it is expanded.

NA	TRBJ1-4	NA	TRBV5-1	TGCGCCAGCAGCTTGGGAGTCGGCGAAAAACTGTTTTTT	CASSLGVGEKLFF
NA	TRBJ1-2	NA	TRBV6-5	TGTGCCAGCACTCCCAGACAGAGCAGTGGCTACACCTTC	CASTPRQSSGYTF
NA	TRBJ1-2	NA	TRBV28	TGTGCCAGCAGCACCCCGACGGGGAACTATGGCTACACCTTC	CASSTPTGNYGYTF
NA	TRBJ1-1	few	TRBV5-1	TGCGCCAGCAGCGGTGGCCCTGGTCTAACTGAAGCTTTCTTT	CASSGGPGLTEAFF
NA	TRBJ2-7	NA	TRBV19	TGTGCCAGTACCGGGACATCGTCCTACGAGCAGTACTTC	CASTGTSSYEQYF
TRBD2	TRBJ2-2	NA	TRBV5-1	TGCGCCAGCAGCCTCGGGACTAGCCCCGGGGAGCTGTTTTTT	CASSLGTSPGELFF
NA	TRBJ2-2	NA	TRBV2	TGTGCCAGCAGTCCAATGAACACCGGGGAGCTGTTTTTT	CASSPMNTGELFF
TRBD1	TRBJ1-5	NA	TRBV7-2	TGTGCCAGCAGCCAAGACAGGGTCTATCAGCCCCAGCATTTT	CASSQDRVYQPQHF
TRBD1	TRBJ2-7	NA	TRBV6-5	TGTGCCAGCAGGGGGGACAGGGACTCCTACGAGCAGTACTTC	CASRGDRDSYEQYF
NA	TRBJ1-4	NA	TRBV19	TGTGCCAGTAGTATGGGACACCCTGCAACTAATGAAAAACTGTTTTTT	CASSMGHPATNEKLFF
NA	TRBJ1-1	NA	TRBV3-1/TRBV3-2	TGTGCCAGCAGCCAATCAGAGGGGTACACTGAAGCTTTCTTT	CASSQSEGYTEAFF
TRBD1	TRBJ1-6	NA	TRBV9	TGTGCCAGCAGCGCTGACAGGGAGAGAAATTCACCCCTCCACTTT	CASSADRERNSPLHF
TRBD2	TRBJ2-5	NA	TRBV2	TGTGCCAGCCGTGCGGCGGGAGGAGAGACCCAGTACTTC	CASRAAGGETQYF
TRBD1	TRBJ2-5	NA	TRBV4-1	TGCGCCAGCAGCCAAGAACGCGGAGCCAGGGGGGAGACCCAGTACTTC	CASSQERGARGETQYF
NA	TRBJ2-7	NA	TRBV28	TGTGCCAGCAGTGCGCTGGTGAGGTACGAGCAGTACTTC	CASSALVRYEQYF